The TCR beta chain described here comes from a study of identical twins. TCRdb re-derived calls from the 5' RACE reads in MiXCR, one entry per CDR3 protein. The table includes around 1.7 million distinct CDR3 sequences, around a third detected once. Study-level points and caveats: For out-of-frame beta sequences, excess twin sharing was weaker. A lower insertion count was a feature of abundant cord blood beta clonotypes, with no such feature in memory repertoires.

As concerns this clonotype: Antigen: not known. A junction boundary mismatches the germline segment, possibly from a read error.

The sample consisted of cord blood. This TCR was sampled from a newborn girl in good health.

The CDR3 reads CGSSSNYRRQFF. The CDR3 DNA reads as TGTGGCAGCAGCTCCAACTACCGACGGCAGTTCTTC. The chain employs TRBV9 and TRBJ2-1; no firm D call. This CDR3 spans 12 amino acids. Germline V gene lookup returns CDR1 SGDLS and CDR2 YYNGEE.